Here is one T cell receptor (beta chain) with its context. Sequence at one end of the junction differs from germline and may be a read error. The entry originates in a study of identical twins' blood T cells. Germline V lookup: CDR1 SQVTM, CDR2 ANQGSEA. The CDR3 has 15 residues. A previously described protocol, modified, built RNA-based TCR cDNA libraries. Sample barcodes were added at both library ends during cDNA synthesis. As handled by the study authors: Each library had roughly 2.2 to 4 million CDR3 reads and about 90,000 to nearly 550,000 clonotypes. TCRdb analysed the 5' RACE reads with MiXCR anew, one entry per CDR3 protein. Here the V and J calls rest on TCRdb's processing, not on the authors' analysis. The repertoire holds 300,000 to 450,000 distinct CDR3 sequences, with 25% to 35% as singletons.

The receptor was derived from a woman aged 18 to 55 in good health. Sequencing was performed on PBMCs. This chain joins TRBV29-1 and TRBJ2-3; weak D call: TRBD2 (5 bases). In DNA form, the CDR3 reads TGCAGCGTTGAAGGCCCAGATTCTAGCACAGATACGCAGTGTTTT. It encodes CSVEGPDSSTDTQCF.